This TCR beta chain was recovered during a study of shared clonotypes between healthy human individuals. About the study: Per donor, CD8 memory used one plate, CD8 naive used two, CD4 memory used three and CD4 naive used three. General study points: Sorted-subset sequencing, rarefaction showed, was incomplete despite large depth. Against clonotypes common to all four donors, non-shared ones had lower generation probabilities.

Notes on this clone: Its antigen is as yet unknown.

The germline gives CDR1 PRHDT, CDR2 FYEKMQ (reference sequence). V was pared by 1 base and J by 5 bases, with 6 bases of the junction left unmatched. This CDR3 has 16 amino acids. Naive CD8 cells comprised CD45RO-negative, CCR7-positively selected cells, excluding terminally differentiated effector memory CD45RA+ cells. Assay used: immunoSEQ multiplex PCR; TCRdb lists only in-frame clones, some missing. Of hundreds of thousands of clones in the sample, about 95% were seen once. V and J are TRBV13 and TRBJ2-5, with 11 bases that match TRBD1. The sequence derives from a woman between 25 and 40 years old in good health. The source material was naive CD8+ T cells sorted from blood. The chain's CDR3 is CASSLAGTGGLETQYF. For the CDR3, the DNA is TGTGCCAGCAGCTTAGCAGGGACAGGGGGATTGGAGACCCAGTACTTC.